The next 23 T cell receptor delta chains were all read from a single sample in a study of γδ T cells in repeated Plasmodium falciparum infection. Bulk repertoires came from Vgamma9/Vdelta2+ or Vdelta2-negative gammadelta T cells flow-sorted from PBMC. TCRdb re-called the multiplex PCR reads through CATT. The table shows approximately 53,000 delta-chain clones, with around 1.7% occurring only once. Sample: gamma-delta T cells from blood. These receptors all stem from a pool of human donors (malaria-infected and uninfected, not separated).

This clone has only a few counts. This likely stems from a read error, as it lies one base from a far larger clone. The sample has other DNA sequences that encode this CDR3 too. The CDR3 bases are TGTGCTCTTGGGGAACCACTCTTCCTACATTTGGGGATTCCTTCCGATAAACTCATCTTT. It is translated as CALGEPLFLHLGIPSDKLIF. The rearrangement joins TRDV1 to TRDJ1, with 8 bases identical to TRDD2. The germline CDR1 and CDR2 sequences are TSWWSYY and QGS. There are 20 residues in the CDR3. The V gene end was trimmed by 1 base and the J gene end by 3 bases; junction bases not matched to a gene: 19.

This clone is medium-sized (0.01 to 0.1%) in the sample. Other DNA sequences of this sample code for an identical CDR3. The CDR3 DNA reads TGTGCCTTTAGCGGGCTGAGGGATATTGCCAGGGCACAACTCTTCTTT. This gives the protein CAFSGLRDIARAQLFF. The chain employs TRDV3 and TRDJ2; D might be TRDD3 (6 bases). The CDR3 is 16 amino acids. The V end lost 0 bases, the J end lost 8 bases, and 22 bases lay between the germline ends. The germline V gene has CDR1 TVYSNPD and CDR2 GDNSRS (reference sequence).

A note on this clone: TCRdb's listed protein matches a much larger clone and diverges from this DNA's translation at residue 13, likely through a read error; the protein shown comes from the DNA. The chain couples TRDV1 to TRDJ1; D is perhaps TRDD3 (8 bases). The J gene is absent in TCRdb and was assigned here via DNA matching to germline. This CDR3 has 21 amino acids. Trimming took off 5 bases at V and 8 bases at J, with 39 bases between the two ends. The germline CDR1 and CDR2 sequences are TSWWSYY and QGS. CDR3 protein: CALGRTLFLLMYSPYWGKLIF. Written as DNA, the CDR3 is TGTGCTCTTGGGCGGACCCTATTCCTACTAATGTACTCCCCGTACTGGGGGAAACTCATCTTT.

This clone came up a few times. The TCRdb record carries a much larger clone's protein, which differs from this DNA's translation at residue 17; a read error is the likely cause, and the protein listed here is the DNA translation. The chain links TRDV1 to TRDJ1; the D is unclear. The CDR3 is 23 residues long. Germline values: CDR1 TSWWSYY, CDR2 QGS. Trimming removed 0 bases at V and 5 bases at J, with 37 bases between. CDR3 region: CALGELGSMVGHHSPWRWDKLIF. CDR3 coding DNA: TGTGCTCTTGGGGAACTAGGCTCTATGGTTGGACACCACTCTCCCTGGAGATGGGATAAACTCATCTTT.

In this sample, this clone turned up many times. A far larger clone is one nucleotide away, so this likely arose from a read error. Other DNA sequences in the same sample also yield this CDR3. The chain uses TRDV1 and TRDJ1; possibly TRDD1 for D (5 bases). V gave up 2 bases and J gave up 2 bases, with 15 bases separating them. The CDR3 contains 16 residues. CDR1 is TSWWSYY and CDR2 is QGS in the germline V gene. CDR3 nucleotide sequence: TGTGCTCTTGGGGAAGAAGAAATCTCTCTGACCGATAAACTCATCTTT. Translated, it gives CALGEEEISLTDKLIF.

This clone occurred many times. The protein given by TCRdb reflects a much larger clone and differs at residue 14 from this DNA's translation, likely from a read error; the protein shown is the DNA's translation. This rearrangement joins TRDV1 to TRDJ1; TRDD3 matches at 8 bases. The J gene, left out of TCRdb, was set here by checking the DNA against germline. Trimming at V came to 2 bases and at J to 2 bases, leaving 25 bases not matched to a gene. Germline CDR1 reads TSWWSYY; CDR2 reads QGS. The CDR3 totals 22 residues. DNA for the CDR3: TGTGCTCTTGGGGAATCCTTCTCTTCCTCGCTACTGGGGGGTACTGGGACCGATAAACTCATCTTT. This codes for CALGESFSSSLLGGTGTDKLIF.

Remarks on this clone: A far more abundant clone sits one base away, making this likely a read error. The same CDR3 also results from other DNA sequences found in this sample. This sequence joins TRDV1 and TRDJ1, with a weak D call TRDD3 (7 bases). TCRdb supplies no J gene; here it was assigned by aligning the nucleotide sequence to germline. Germline CDR1 TSWWSYY, CDR2 QGS. This CDR3 is 21 amino acids long. The chain's CDR3 is CALGELCSYNLWGFYTDKLIF. The CDR3 bases are TGTGCTCTCGGGGAGCTTTGCTCCTACAATCTCTGGGGGTTCTACACCGATAAACTCATCTTT.

This clone was seen ten or more times. TCRdb's protein for this DNA is that of a much larger clone and differs from the translation at residue 12, likely a read error; the protein shown is the DNA translation. V usage is TRDV1 and J usage is TRDJ1; 8 bases fit TRDD3. Trimming cost V 4 bases and J 3 bases; bases outside gene matches: 13. Germline V gene lookup returns CDR1 TSWWSYY and CDR2 QGS. The CDR3 loop spans 17 amino acids. This chain's CDR3 is CALGGPPRDTSADKLIF. The CDR3 coding sequence is TGTGCTCTTGGGGGACCACCCCGGGATACGAGCGCCGATAAACTCATCTTT.

With regard to this clone: A read error is the likely source, as a far larger clone sits one nucleotide away. Other nucleotide sequences in the sample specify the same CDR3. This chain links TRDV1 with TRDJ1, with 8 bases that match TRDD2. The germline gives CDR1 TSWWSYY, CDR2 QGS. The CDR3 sequence is 14 residues long. The J segment lost 11 bases and the V segment lost 4 bases, leaving 12 bases of the junction unmatched. The CDR3 sequence is CALGATSYRGKLIF. The CDR3 DNA follows: TGTGCTCTTGGGGCCACTTCCTACCGGGGGAAGCTCATCTTT.

This clone was observed at least ten times. V usage is TRDV1 and J usage is TRDJ1, with TRDD3 matching 9 bases. Germline V gives CDR1 TSWWSYY, CDR2 QGS. The length of the CDR3 is 17 residues. J gave up 3 bases and V 1 base, and 9 bases lay outside the gene matches. CDR3: CALGEPLTGGRPDKLIF. The CDR3 nucleotides read TGTGCTCTTGGGGAACCACTTACTGGGGGACGCCCCGATAAACTCATCTTT.

This clone was picked up many times. The protein in TCRdb stems from a much larger clone and differs at residue 5 from this DNA's translation, likely a read error; here the protein is translated from the DNA. This chain connects TRDV1 to TRDJ1; D gene unclear. The V gene's germline CDR1 is TSWWSYY and CDR2 QGS. Trimming cost V 8 bases and J 3 bases, with 22 bases left between them. This CDR3 comprises 16 residues. CDR3 region: CALLAATRSSADKLIF. DNA for the CDR3: TGTGCTCTTCTGGCCGCAACAAGGAGTTCGGCCGATAAACTCATCTTT.

This clone was observed many times. This likely reflects a read error, since a far larger clone is one base away. At the DNA level, this CDR3 is encoded by other sequences in the same sample as well. V gene TRDV2 combines with J gene TRDJ1; 9 nucleotides align to TRDD3. Germline V lookup: CDR1 GEAIGNYY, CDR2 EKD. This CDR3 contains 14 residues. The chain's CDR3 is CACDTLGDSDKLIF. CDR3 nucleotide sequence: TGTGCCTGCGACACCCTGGGGGATTCCGATAAACTCATCTTT.

By sample fraction, this clone is medium-sized. This sample also contains other DNA sequences that code for the same CDR3. The CDR3: CAFQWPPNLLGDSRNKLIF. CDR3 nucleotide sequence: TGTGCCTTCCAGTGGCCTCCTAATCTACTGGGGGATAGCAGAAATAAACTCATCTTT. The rearrangement links TRDV3 to TRDJ1; 11 bases match TRDD3. The germline gives CDR1 TVYSNPD, CDR2 GDNSRS (reference sequence). The CDR3 totals 19 residues. The V and J ends lost 3 bases and 6 bases, in that order; junction bases with no gene match: 24.

About this clone: TCRdb's protein for this DNA is that of a much larger clone and differs from the translation at residue 3, likely a read error; the protein shown is the DNA translation. This chain connects TRDV2 to TRDJ3; 13 nucleotides line up with TRDD3. TCRdb records no J gene; here it was assigned by comparing the DNA to germline. The CDR3 contains 21 residues. Germline CDR1 GEAIGNYY, CDR2 EKD. The CDR3 coding sequence is TGTGCCCGTGACTCCGTACTGGGGGATACGAGGAGCTCCTGGGACACCCGACAGATGTTTTTC. It encodes CARDSVLGDTRSSWDTRQMFF.

This clone was counted many times. A much bigger clone sits one base away, suggesting this may be a read error. This sample also contains other DNA sequences that code for the same CDR3. The V gene is TRDV1, the J gene TRDJ1, with 8 bases lining up with TRDD3. CDR1 is TSWWSYY and CDR2 is QGS in the germline V gene. The CDR3 length is 17 residues. In nucleotides, the CDR3 is TGTGCTCTTGGCTGGGGGAACACCCTTCAGTACACCGATAAACTTATCTTT. As protein: CALGWGNTLQYTDKLIF.

Comment on this clone: TCRdb attributes to this sequence the protein of a much larger clone, which differs from the DNA translation at residue 3; a read error is likely, and the protein displayed is translated from the DNA. The V gene is TRDV1, the J gene TRDJ1; 9 nucleotides agree with TRDD2. This CDR3 spans 21 amino acids. Germline V gives CDR1 TSWWSYY, CDR2 QGS. The CDR3 sequence is CAFGGFAFLRFTGDYTDKLIF. CDR3 nucleotide sequence: TGTGCTTTTGGGGGGTTCGCCTTCCTACGGTTTACTGGGGACTATACCGATAAACTCATCTTT.

This clone was recorded many times. Other nucleotide sequences from this sample produce the same CDR3. V and J are TRDV1 and TRDJ1; 12 positions match TRDD3. V was clipped by 6 bases and J by 0 bases; unmatched bases: 26. Per the germline V gene, CDR1 is TSWWSYY and CDR2 is QGS. This CDR3 comprises 23 residues. As DNA, the CDR3 is TGTGCTCTTGGTTCCTTCCTACGTAGGAGCTGGGGGATACGCCCTCGGTACACCGATAAACTCATCTTT. Its translation: CALGSFLRRSWGIRPRYTDKLIF.

On this clone: The protein in TCRdb stems from a much larger clone and differs at residue 3 from this DNA's translation, likely a read error; here the protein is translated from the DNA. The chain carries TRDV2 and TRDJ2; TRDD3 aligns across 8 bases. TCRdb supplies no J gene; here it was assigned by aligning the nucleotide sequence to germline. The CDR3 spans 14 residues. Germline V gives CDR1 GEAIGNYY, CDR2 EKD. This chain's CDR3 is CAYDTWGMTAQLFF. DNA for the CDR3: TGTGCCTATGACACCTGGGGGATGACAGCACAACTCTTCTTT.

As concerns this clone: The protein given by TCRdb reflects a much larger clone and differs at residue 3 from this DNA's translation, likely from a read error; the protein shown is the DNA's translation. This chain connects TRDV1 to TRDJ1, with 8 bases fitting TRDD3. CDR1 is TSWWSYY, CDR2 QGS, per germline. The CDR3 is 17 residues long. The DNA of the CDR3 is TGTGCTCCTGGGGAACCGGGAAATACTGGGGGGACAAATAAACTCATCTTT. It translates to CAPGEPGNTGGTNKLIF.

About this clone: It differs at one base from a far larger clone, so likely a read error. This sample also contains other DNA sequences that code for the same CDR3. The genes are TRDV1 and TRDJ1; unclear D gene. The V end was cut by 2 bases, the J end by 2 bases, with 24 bases between. This CDR3 has 19 residues. CDR1 is TSWWSYY, CDR2 QGS, per germline. The CDR3 nucleotides are TGTGCTCTTGGGGAAGGGGTCCCTCGCGGTGTTGTATGTACCGATAAACTCATCTTT. Protein product: CALGEGVPRGVVCTDKLIF.

This clone has only a few counts. The likely explanation is a read error, given a far larger clone one base away. Additional DNA sequences in this sample encode the identical CDR3. The V call is TRDV1, the J call TRDJ1, with TRDD2 matching over 8 bases. Germline V lookup: CDR1 TSWWSYY, CDR2 QGS. This CDR3 contains 21 residues. The CDR3 region is CALGDSSYGNGVICVTDKLIF. DNA of the CDR3: TGTGCTCTCGGGGACTCTTCCTACGGGAATGGGGTCATATGTGTCACCGATAAACTCATCTTT.

There are many counts of this clone. This chain uses TRDV1 with TRDJ1; possible D gene TRDD3, 6 bases. CDR1 TSWWSYY and CDR2 QGS come from the germline V gene. Trimming removed 2 bases at V and 0 bases at J, with 22 bases between. CDR3 length: 19 residues. The CDR3 DNA sequence: TGTGCTCTTGGGGAAGGGTCCGGTTGGCTGGGGACCTACACCGATAAACTCATCTTT. This translates into CALGEGSGWLGTYTDKLIF.

This clone has a handful of counts. The protein that TCRdb holds for this DNA derives from a much larger clone and differs from the translated DNA at residue 17, which likely indicates a read error; the protein shown here is translated from the DNA. This chain links TRDV1 with TRDJ1, with TRDD3 identical over 11 bases. No J gene was available from TCRdb, and it was assigned here by a germline match of the DNA. This CDR3 contains 21 residues. Losses at the gene ends were 4 bases for V and 7 bases for J; bases not matched to a gene: 26. Germline V CDR1 and CDR2: TSWWSYY, QGS. Written as DNA, the CDR3 is TGTGCTCTTGGGGTTCCTTCCTACGGGATATGGGGGATACGCCCAGGGGGTAAACTCATCTTT. Translation gives CALGVPSYGIWGIRPGGKLIF.